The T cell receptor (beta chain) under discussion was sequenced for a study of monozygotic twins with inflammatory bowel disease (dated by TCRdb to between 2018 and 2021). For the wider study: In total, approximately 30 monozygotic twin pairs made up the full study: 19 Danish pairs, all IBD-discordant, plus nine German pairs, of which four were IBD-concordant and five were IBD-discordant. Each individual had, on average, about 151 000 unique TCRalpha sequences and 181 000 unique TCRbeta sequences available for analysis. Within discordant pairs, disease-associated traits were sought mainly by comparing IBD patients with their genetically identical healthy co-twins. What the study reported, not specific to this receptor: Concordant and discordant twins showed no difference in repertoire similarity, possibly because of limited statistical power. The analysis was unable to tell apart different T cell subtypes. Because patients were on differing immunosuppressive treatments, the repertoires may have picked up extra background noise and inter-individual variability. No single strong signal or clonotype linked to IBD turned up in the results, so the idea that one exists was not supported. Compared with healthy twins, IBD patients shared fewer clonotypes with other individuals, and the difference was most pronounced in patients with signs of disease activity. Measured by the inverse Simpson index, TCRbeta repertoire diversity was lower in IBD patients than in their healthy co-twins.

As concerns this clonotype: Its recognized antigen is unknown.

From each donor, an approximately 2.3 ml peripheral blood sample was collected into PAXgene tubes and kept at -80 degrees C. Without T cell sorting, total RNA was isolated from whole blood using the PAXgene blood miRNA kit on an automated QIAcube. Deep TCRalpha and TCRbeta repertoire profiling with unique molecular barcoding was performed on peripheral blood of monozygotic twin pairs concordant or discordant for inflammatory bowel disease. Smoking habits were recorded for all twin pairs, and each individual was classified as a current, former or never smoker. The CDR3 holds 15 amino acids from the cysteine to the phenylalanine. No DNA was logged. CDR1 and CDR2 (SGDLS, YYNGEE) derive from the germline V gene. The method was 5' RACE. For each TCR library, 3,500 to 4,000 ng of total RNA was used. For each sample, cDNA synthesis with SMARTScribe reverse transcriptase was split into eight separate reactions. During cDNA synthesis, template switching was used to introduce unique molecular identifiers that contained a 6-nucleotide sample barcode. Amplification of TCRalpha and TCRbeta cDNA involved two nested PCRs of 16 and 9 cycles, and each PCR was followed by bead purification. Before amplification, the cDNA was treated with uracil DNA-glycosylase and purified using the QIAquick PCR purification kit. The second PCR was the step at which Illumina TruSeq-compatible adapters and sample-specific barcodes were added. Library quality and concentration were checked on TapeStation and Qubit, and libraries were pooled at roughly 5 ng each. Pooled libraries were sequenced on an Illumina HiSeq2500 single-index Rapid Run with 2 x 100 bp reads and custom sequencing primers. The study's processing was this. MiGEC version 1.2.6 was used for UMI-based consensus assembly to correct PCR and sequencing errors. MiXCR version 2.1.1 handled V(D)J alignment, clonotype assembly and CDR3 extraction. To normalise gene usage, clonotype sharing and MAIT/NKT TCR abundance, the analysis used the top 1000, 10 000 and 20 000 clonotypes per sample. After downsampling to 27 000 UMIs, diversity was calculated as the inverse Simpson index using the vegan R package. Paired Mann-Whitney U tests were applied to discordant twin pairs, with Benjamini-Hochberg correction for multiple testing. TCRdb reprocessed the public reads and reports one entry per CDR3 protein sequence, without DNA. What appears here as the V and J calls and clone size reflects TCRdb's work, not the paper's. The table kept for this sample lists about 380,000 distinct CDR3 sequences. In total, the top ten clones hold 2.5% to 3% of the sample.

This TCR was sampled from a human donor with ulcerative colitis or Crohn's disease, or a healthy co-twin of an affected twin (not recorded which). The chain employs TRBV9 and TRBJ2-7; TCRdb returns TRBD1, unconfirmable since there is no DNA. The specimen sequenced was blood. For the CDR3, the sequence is CASSYGGTPAYEQYF.